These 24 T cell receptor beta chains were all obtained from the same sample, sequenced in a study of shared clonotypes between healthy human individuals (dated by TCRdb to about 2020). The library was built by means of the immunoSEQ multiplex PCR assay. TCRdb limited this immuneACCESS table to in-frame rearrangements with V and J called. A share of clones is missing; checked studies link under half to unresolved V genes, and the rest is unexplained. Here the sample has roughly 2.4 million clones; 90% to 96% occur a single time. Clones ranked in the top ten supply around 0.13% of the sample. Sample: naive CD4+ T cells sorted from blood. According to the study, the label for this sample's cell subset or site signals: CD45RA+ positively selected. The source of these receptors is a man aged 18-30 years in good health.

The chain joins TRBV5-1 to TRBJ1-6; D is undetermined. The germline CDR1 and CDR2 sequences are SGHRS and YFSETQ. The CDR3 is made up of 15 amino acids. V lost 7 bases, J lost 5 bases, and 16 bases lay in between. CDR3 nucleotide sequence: TGCGCCAGCCGCCCCGGGGAGCGTAATAATTCACCCCTCCACTTT. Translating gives CASRPGERNNSPLHF.

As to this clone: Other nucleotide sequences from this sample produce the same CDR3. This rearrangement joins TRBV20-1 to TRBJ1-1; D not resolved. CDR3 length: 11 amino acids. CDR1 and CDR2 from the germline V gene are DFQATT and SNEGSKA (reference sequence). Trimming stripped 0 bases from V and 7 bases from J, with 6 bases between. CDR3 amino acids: CSARDRGEAFF. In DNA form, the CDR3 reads TGCAGTGCTAGAGATCGAGGTGAAGCTTTCTTT.

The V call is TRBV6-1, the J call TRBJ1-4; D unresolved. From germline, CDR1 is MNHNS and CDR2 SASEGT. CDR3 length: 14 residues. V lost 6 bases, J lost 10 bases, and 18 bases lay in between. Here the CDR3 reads CASRSPGVSGKLFF. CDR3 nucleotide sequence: TGTGCCAGCAGGTCCCCTGGGGTCAGTGGAAAACTGTTTTTT.

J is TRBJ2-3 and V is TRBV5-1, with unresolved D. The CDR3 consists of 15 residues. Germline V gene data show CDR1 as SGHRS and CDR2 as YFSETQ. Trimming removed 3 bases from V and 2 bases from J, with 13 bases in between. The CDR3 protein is CASSSGPPTTDTQYF. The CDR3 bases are TGCGCCAGCAGCTCCGGACCTCCTACCACAGATACGCAGTATTTT.

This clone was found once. The CDR3 DNA is TGTGCCTGGAGTGCCGAAAGAAACACCATATATTTT. Translation gives CAWSAERNTIYF. V gene TRBV30 combines with J gene TRBJ1-3, with D uncertain. V was trimmed by 1 base and J by 5 bases, leaving 6 bases between them. The V gene's germline CDR1 is GTSNPN and CDR2 SVGIG (reference sequence). The CDR3 covers 12 residues.

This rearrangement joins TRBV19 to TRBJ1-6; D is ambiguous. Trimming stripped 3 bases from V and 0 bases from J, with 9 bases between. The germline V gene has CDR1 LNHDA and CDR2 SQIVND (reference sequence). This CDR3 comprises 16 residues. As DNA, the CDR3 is TGTGCCAGTAGTATGGGTGGAAGCTCCTATAATTCACCCCTCCACTTT. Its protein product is CASSMGGSSYNSPLHF.

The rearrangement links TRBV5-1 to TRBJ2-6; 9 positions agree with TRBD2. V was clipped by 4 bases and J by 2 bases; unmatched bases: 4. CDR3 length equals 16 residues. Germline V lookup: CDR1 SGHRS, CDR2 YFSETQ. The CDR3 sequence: CASSPAGGAGANVLTF. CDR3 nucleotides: TGCGCCAGCAGCCCGGCGGGGGGGGCTGGGGCCAACGTCCTGACTTTC.

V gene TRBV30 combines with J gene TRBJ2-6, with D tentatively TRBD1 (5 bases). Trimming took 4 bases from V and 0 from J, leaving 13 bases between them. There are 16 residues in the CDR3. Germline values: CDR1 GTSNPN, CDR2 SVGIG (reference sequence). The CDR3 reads CAWKGLARSGANVLTF. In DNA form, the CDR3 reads TGTGCCTGGAAGGGGTTAGCCCGCTCTGGGGCCAACGTCCTGACTTTC.

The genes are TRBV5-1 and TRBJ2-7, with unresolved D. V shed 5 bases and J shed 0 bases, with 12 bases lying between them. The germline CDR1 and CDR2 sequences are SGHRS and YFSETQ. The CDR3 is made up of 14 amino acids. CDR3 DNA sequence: TGCGCCAGCAGTCCCCGACTGGACTCCTACGAGCAGTACTTC. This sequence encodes CASSPRLDSYEQYF. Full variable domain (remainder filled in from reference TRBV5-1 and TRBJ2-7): KAGVTQTPRYLIKTRGQQVTLSCSPISGHRSVSWYQQTPGQGLQFLFEYFSETQRNKGNFPGRFSGRQFSNSRSEMNVSTLELGDSALYLCASSPRLDSYEQYFGPGTRLTVT.

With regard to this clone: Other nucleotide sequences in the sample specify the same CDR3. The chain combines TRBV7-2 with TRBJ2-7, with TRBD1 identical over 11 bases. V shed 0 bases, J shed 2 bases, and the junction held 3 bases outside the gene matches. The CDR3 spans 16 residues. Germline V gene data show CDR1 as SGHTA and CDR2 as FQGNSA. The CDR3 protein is CASSLAPGQGAYEQYF. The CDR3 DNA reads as TGTGCCAGCAGCTTAGCGCCGGGACAGGGGGCCTACGAGCAGTACTTC.

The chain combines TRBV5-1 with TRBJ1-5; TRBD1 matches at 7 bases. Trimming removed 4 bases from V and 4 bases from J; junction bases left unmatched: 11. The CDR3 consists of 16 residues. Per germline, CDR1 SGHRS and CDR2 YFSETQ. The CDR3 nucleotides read TGCGCCAGCAGCAATGAGTCCGGGACAGAGAATCAGCCCCAGCATTTT. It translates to CASSNESGTENQPQHF.

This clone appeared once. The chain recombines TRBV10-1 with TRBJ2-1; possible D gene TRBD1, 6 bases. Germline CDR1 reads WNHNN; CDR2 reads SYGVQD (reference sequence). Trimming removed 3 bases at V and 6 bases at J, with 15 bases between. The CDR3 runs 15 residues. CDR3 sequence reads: CASSEGGVSSNEQFF. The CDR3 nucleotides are TGCGCCAGCAGTGAAGGGGGAGTCAGTTCCAATGAGCAGTTCTTC.

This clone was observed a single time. CDR3 region: CASTRGPNTEAFF. In DNA, the CDR3 is TGTGCCAGCACACGCGGGCCGAACACTGAAGCTTTCTTT. This chain links TRBV6-5 with TRBJ1-1, with D unresolved. Trimming took off 7 bases at V and 1 base at J, with 10 bases between the two ends. The CDR3 runs 13 residues. Germline lookup yields CDR1 MNHEY and CDR2 SVGAGI.

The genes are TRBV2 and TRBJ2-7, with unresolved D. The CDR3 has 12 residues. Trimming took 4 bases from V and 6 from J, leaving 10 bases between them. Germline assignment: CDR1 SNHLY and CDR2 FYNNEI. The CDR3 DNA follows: TGTGCCAGCAGTGGGTCCGGGCTCGAGCAGTACTTC. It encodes CASSGSGLEQYF.

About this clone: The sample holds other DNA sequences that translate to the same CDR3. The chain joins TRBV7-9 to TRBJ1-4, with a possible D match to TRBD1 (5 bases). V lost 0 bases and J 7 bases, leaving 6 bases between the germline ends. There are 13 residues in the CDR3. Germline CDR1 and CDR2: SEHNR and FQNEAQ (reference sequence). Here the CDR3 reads CASSLAGGEKLFF. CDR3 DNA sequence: TGTGCCAGCAGCTTAGCGGGGGGTGAAAAACTGTTTTTT.

CDR3 nucleotides: TGTGCCTGGAGTGCCCGGGGCAGGAAGTCTTACGAGCAGTACTTC. Its translation is CAWSARGRKSYEQYF. This rearrangement joins TRBV30 to TRBJ2-7; either TRBD1 or TRBD2 may fit D (5 bases each). V was trimmed by 1 base and J by 4 bases, leaving 17 bases between them. CDR3 size: 15 residues. CDR1 GTSNPN and CDR2 SVGIG come from the germline V gene (reference sequence).

The DNA for the CDR3 is TGCGCCAGCAGCTTGGATCCTAGCGGGAGGATCACAGATACGCAGTATTTT. Its translation: CASSLDPSGRITDTQYF. The chain links TRBV5-1 to TRBJ2-3; 11 bases align to TRBD2. The CDR3 consists of 17 residues. Losses at the gene ends were 0 bases for V and 2 bases for J; bases not matched to a gene: 5. Germline CDR1 SGHRS, CDR2 YFSETQ.

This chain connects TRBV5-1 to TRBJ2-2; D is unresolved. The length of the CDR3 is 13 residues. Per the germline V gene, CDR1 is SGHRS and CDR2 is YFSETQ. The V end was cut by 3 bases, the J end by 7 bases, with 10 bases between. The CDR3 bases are TGCGCCAGCAGCTCAGGCGACGGCGGGGAGCTGTTTTTT. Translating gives CASSSGDGGELFF.

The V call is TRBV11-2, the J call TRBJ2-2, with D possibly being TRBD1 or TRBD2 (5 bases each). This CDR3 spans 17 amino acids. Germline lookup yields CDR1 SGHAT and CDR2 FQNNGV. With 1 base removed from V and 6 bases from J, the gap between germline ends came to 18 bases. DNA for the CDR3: TGTGCCAGCAGCTTAGTGTGGGACCTTCTTTCGGCCGGGGAGCTGTTTTTT. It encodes CASSLVWDLLSAGELFF.

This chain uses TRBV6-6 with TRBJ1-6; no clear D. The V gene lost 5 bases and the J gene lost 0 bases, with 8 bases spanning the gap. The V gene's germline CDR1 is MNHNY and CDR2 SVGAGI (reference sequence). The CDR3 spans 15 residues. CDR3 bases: TGTGCCAGCAGTCCTGAAAGCTCCTATAATTCACCCCTCCACTTT. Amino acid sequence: CASSPESSYNSPLHF.

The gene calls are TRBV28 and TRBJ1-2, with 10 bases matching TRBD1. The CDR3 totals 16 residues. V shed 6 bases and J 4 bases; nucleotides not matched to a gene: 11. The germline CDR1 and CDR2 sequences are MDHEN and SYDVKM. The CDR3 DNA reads TGTGCCAGCAGAAATAAGGGACAGGGGATCCGCTATGGCTACACCTTC. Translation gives CASRNKGQGIRYGYTF.

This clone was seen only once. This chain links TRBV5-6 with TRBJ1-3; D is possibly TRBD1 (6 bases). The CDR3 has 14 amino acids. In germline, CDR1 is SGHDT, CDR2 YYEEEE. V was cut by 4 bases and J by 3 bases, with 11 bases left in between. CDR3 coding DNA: TGTGCCAGCAGCCGTACAGGGAGTGGAAACACCATATATTTT. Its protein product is CASSRTGSGNTIYF.

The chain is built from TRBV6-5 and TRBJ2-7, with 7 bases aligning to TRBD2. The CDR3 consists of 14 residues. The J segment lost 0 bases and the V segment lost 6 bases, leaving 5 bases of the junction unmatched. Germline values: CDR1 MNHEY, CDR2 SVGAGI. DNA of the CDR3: TGTGCCAGCAGAGAGCGGGGCGGCTCCTACGAGCAGTACTTC. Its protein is CASRERGGSYEQYF.

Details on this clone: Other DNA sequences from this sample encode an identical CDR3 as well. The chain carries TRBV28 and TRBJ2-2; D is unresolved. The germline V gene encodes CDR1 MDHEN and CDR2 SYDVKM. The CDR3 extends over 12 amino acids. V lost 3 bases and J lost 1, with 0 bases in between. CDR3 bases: TGTGCCAGCAGTTTGAACACCGGGGAGCTGTTTTTT. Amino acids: CASSLNTGELFF.